The entry below describes one T cell receptor beta chain. Seattle patients were enrolled during active infection and followed longitudinally. This specimen comes from a study of blood T cell repertoires in COVID-19. About the study: T cells, B-cell-depleted T cells, or PBMCs supplied cDNA or gDNA.

CDR3 size: 15 residues. In germline, CDR1 is LNHDA, CDR2 SQIVND (reference sequence). Trimming at V came to 5 bases and at J to 2 bases, leaving 4 bases not matched to a gene. The data were produced by immunoSEQ multiplex PCR, yet TCRdb's version contains in-frame clones alone and is incomplete. The table shows 87,000 or so clones, with about 90% occurring only once. Sequencing input: peripheral blood. The chain carries TRBV19 and TRBJ1-3; 9 nucleotides agree with TRBD1. This receptor was taken from a man between 18 and 29 years old with COVID-19, enrolled during active disease. DNA for the CDR3: TGTGCCAGTAGTCAGACAGGGGGAGCTGGAAACACCATATATTTT. Its translation: CASSQTGGAGNTIYF.